This paragraph covers one T cell receptor (beta chain) sequence. The assay was immunoSEQ multiplex PCR, and TCRdb's table has in-frame clones only and misses some. The top ten hold around 3.6% of the sample, which has more than 200,000 clones, 88% seen once. The data were obtained in a study of blood T cell repertoires in COVID-19. The CDR3 contains 13 residues. Germline V lookup: CDR1 LGHDT, CDR2 YNNKEL (reference sequence). The V end was cut by 4 bases, the J end by 9 bases, with 13 bases between. Sequencing was done on a sample of PBMCs or T cells enriched from blood (not recorded which). The receptor comes from a young woman who had been exposed to COVID-19. This chain joins TRBV3-1 (or the pseudogene TRBV3-2) and TRBJ2-1; perhaps TRBD2 as D (5 bases). CDR3 protein: CASSRARDVEQFF. As DNA, the CDR3 is TGTGCCAGCAGCCGCGCGAGGGATGTTGAGCAGTTCTTC.